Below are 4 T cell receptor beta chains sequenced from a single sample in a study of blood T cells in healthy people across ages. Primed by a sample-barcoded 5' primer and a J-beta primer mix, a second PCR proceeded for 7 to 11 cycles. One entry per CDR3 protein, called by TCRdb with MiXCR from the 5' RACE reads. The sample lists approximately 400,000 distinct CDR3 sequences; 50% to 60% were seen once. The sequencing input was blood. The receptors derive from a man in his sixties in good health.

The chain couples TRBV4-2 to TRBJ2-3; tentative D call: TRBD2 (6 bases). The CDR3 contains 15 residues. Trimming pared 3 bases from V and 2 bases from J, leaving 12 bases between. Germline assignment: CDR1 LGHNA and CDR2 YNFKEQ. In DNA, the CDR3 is TGTGCCAGCAGCCACTGGGGGGATGACACAGATACGCAGTATTTT. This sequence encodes CASSHWGDDTDTQYF.

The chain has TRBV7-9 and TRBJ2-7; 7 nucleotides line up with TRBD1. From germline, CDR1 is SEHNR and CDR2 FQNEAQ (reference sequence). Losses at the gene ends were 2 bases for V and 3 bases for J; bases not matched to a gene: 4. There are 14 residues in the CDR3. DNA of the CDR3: TGTGCCAGCAGCTTACCGGGACAGAACTACGAGCAGTACTTC. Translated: CASSLPGQNYEQYF.

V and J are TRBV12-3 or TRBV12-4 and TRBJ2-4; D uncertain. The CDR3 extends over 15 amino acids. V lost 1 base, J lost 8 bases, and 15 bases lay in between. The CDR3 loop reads CASSLDGKSWDIQYF. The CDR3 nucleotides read TGTGCCAGCAGTTTAGATGGCAAGAGCTGGGACATTCAGTACTTC.

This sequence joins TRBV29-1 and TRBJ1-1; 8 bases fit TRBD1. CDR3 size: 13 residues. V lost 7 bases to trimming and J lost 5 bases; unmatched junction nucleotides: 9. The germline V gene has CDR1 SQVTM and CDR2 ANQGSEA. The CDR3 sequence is CSGLRGPGTEAFF. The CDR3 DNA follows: TGCAGCGGACTCAGGGGGCCCGGGACTGAAGCTTTCTTT.